What follows are 17 T cell receptor beta chains derived from one specimen sequenced in a study of T cells in Graves' hyperthyroidism and ophthalmopathy. Amplified TCR beta CDR3 regions came from RNA transcripts. Primed by the HTBI set, a first-round RT-PCR was run on the TCR CDR3. TCRdb independently ran MiXCR on the multiplex PCR reads; one entry per CDR3 protein. The data show hundreds of thousands of distinct CDR3 sequences, approximately 14% seen once. Sequenced sample: blood. The receptors were gathered from a woman aged 25 to 45 with Graves' hyperthyroidism that later progressed to Graves' ophthalmopathy.

This clonotype was seen repeatedly, ten times or more. The DNA of the CDR3 is TGTGCCAGCAGAAACTACCCAGGGGGCCTCGGTGGTTCACCCCTCCACTTT. This encodes CASRNYPGGLGGSPLHF. The chain has TRBV12-3 or TRBV12-4 and TRBJ1-6; TRBD1 matches at 8 bases. The CDR3 has 17 residues. After removal of 6 bases from V and 9 bases from J, the junction contained 16 bases not matched to a gene.

The chain recombines TRBV7-8 with TRBJ2-7; 7 bases match TRBD1. Germline CDR1 is SGHVS and CDR2 is FQNEAQ. The CDR3 is 15 amino acids. With 1 base clipped from V and 4 bases from J, the junction kept 7 bases outside the gene matches. The CDR3: CASSLDDRGPYEQYF. CDR3 in DNA: TGTGCCAGCAGCTTAGATGATAGGGGGCCTTACGAGCAGTACTTC.

Ten or more counts support this clonotype. Here the CDR3 reads CATSRDRRRYGYTF. CDR3 DNA: TGTGCCACCAGCAGAGATCGCAGGAGATATGGCTACACCTTC. The chain combines TRBV15 with TRBJ1-2; no reliable D call. This CDR3 comprises 14 residues. Trimming pared 0 bases from V and 5 bases from J, leaving 10 bases between. The V gene's germline CDR1 is LNHNV and CDR2 YYDKDF (reference sequence).

This clonotype was seen repeatedly, ten times or more. The chain recombines TRBV4-3 with TRBJ2-3; maybe TRBD2 (5 bases). Germline lookup yields CDR1 LGHNA and CDR2 YSLEER. The CDR3 extends over 18 amino acids. The V end was cut by 4 bases, the J end by 3 bases, with 23 bases between. This CDR3 is CASSPRRRGDPSTDTQYF. The CDR3 nucleotides read TGCGCCAGCAGCCCCCGCCGTCGGGGAGACCCCTCGACAGATACGCAGTATTTT.

This chain links TRBV5-5 with TRBJ1-4; maybe TRBD1 (6 bases). CDR1 and CDR2 from the germline V gene are SGHKS and YYEKEE (reference sequence). The CDR3 runs to 15 residues. V shed 4 bases and J shed 0 bases, with 10 bases lying between them. This CDR3 reads CASSATGTTNEKLFF. The CDR3 DNA reads TGTGCCAGCAGCGCCACAGGGACAACTAATGAAAAACTGTTTTTT.

This clonotype was seen ten or more times. This chain uses TRBV2 with TRBJ1-1; D remains ambiguous. V gave up 6 bases and J gave up 6 bases, with 11 bases separating them. Per germline, CDR1 SNHLY and CDR2 FYNNEI. CDR3 length: 12 residues. For the CDR3, the DNA is TGTGCCAGCAGGCCGGGAGGTCCTGAAGCTTTCTTT. It codes for CASRPGGPEAFF. Based on the CDR3 plus reference TRBV2 and TRBJ1-1, the full variable domain is EPEVTQTPSHQVTQMGQEVILRCVPISNHLYFYWYRQILGQKVEFLVSFYNNEISEKSEIFDDQFSVERPDGSNFTLKIRSTKLEDSAMYFCASRPGGPEAFFGQGTRLTVV.

The chain recombines TRBV19 with TRBJ2-7; D possibly corresponds to TRBD2 (5 bases). The CDR3 contains 14 residues. Germline V gene lookup returns CDR1 LNHDA and CDR2 SQIVND (reference sequence). V lost 4 bases and J lost 2, with 12 bases in between. The CDR3 nucleotides read TGTGCCAGTAGTACACGGGCCGGGACCTACGAGCAGTACTTC. Translation: CASSTRAGTYEQYF. Combining the CDR3 with reference TRBV19 and TRBJ2-7 gives the whole variable domain DGGITQSPKYLFRKEGQNVTLSCEQNLNHDAMYWYRQDPGQGLRLIYYSQIVNDFQKGDIAEGYSVSREKKESFPLTVTSAQKNPTAFYLCASSTRAGTYEQYFGPGTRLTVT.

V and J are TRBV12-5 and TRBJ1-5, with a possible D match to TRBD1 (6 bases). Trimming removed 2 bases at V and 7 bases at J, with 12 bases between. Germline V gives CDR1 LGHNT, CDR2 FRNRAP. There are 14 residues in the CDR3. CDR3 DNA: TGTGCTAGTGGTTTGACTCCAGGGGACCAGCCCCAGCATTTT. This gives the protein CASGLTPGDQPQHF.

Details on this clonotype: Just one base apart from a much larger clone, this may be a read error. The CDR3 carries no conserved terminal phenylalanine or tryptophan, so it likely arises from a read error. V is TRBV7-2 and J is TRBJ2-1; 8 nucleotides line up with TRBD2. Germline V gives CDR1 SGHTA, CDR2 FQGNSA. The CDR3 covers 17 residues. V was pared by 5 bases and J by 3 bases, with 12 bases of the junction left unmatched. CDR3 protein: CASSLFGSGSGYNEQFL. The CDR3 bases are TGTGCCAGCAGCCTGTTTGGAAGCGGGAGTGGCTACAATGAGCAGTTCCTC.

This clonotype was seen at least ten times. CDR3 sequence reads: CASRAGSYEQYF. In DNA, the CDR3 is TGTGCCAGCCGGGCAGGGTCCTACGAGCAGTACTTC. This chain links TRBV27 with TRBJ2-7; D perhaps matches TRBD1 (5 bases). V was clipped by 8 bases and J by 1 base, with 9 bases between them. CDR1 is MNHEY, CDR2 SMNVEV, per germline (reference sequence). The CDR3 runs 12 residues.

This clonotype was seen at least ten times. The chain employs TRBV7-2 and TRBJ2-5, with D uncertain. Germline CDR1 reads SGHTA; CDR2 reads FQGNSA. V lost 6 bases, J lost 5 bases, and 13 bases lay in between. CDR3 length: 13 residues. As DNA, the CDR3 is TGTGCCAGCAGTACAAACTTTGGGGAGACCCAGTACTTC. Translated: CASSTNFGETQYF.

This clonotype was seen many times. The genes are TRBV20-1 and TRBJ2-1, with TRBD2 identical over 9 bases. Germline assignment: CDR1 DFQATT and CDR2 SNEGSKA (reference sequence). The CDR3 consists of 12 residues. Trimming removed 6 bases from V and 7 bases from J; junction bases left unmatched: 4. The chain's CDR3 is CSAPSGINEQFF. DNA of the CDR3: TGCAGTGCCCCTAGCGGGATAAATGAGCAGTTCTTC.

This clonotype was seen more than once but under ten times. CDR3 nucleotide sequence: TGTGCCAGCAGCTTGGCCAGGTTGACAGTAGCTAACTATGGCTACACCTTC. The encoded protein is CASSLARLTVANYGYTF. The chain is built from TRBV5-5 and TRBJ1-2, with a weak D call TRBD1 (5 bases). The germline V and J ends were trimmed by 0 bases and 0 bases, with 15 bases remaining between them. The CDR3 loop spans 17 amino acids. Looked up from germline, CDR1 is SGHKS and CDR2 is YYEKEE (reference sequence). Full variable domain (outside the CDR3, taken from reference TRBV5-5 and TRBJ1-2): DAGVTQSPTHLIKTRGQQVTLRCSPISGHKSVSWYQQVLGQGPQFIFQYYEKEERGRGNFPDRFSARQFPNYSSELNVNALLLGDSALYLCASSLARLTVANYGYTFGSGTRLTVV.

The chain carries TRBV6-2 or TRBV6-3 and TRBJ2-7; unclear D gene. The germline V gene has CDR1 MNHEY and CDR2 SVGEGT. This CDR3 comprises 13 residues. The V end lost 3 bases, the J end lost 4 bases, and 10 bases lay between the germline ends. The CDR3 region is CASSYRTGYEQYF. CDR3 sequence (DNA): TGTGCCAGCAGTTATAGGACCGGGTACGAGCAGTACTTC.

This clonotype occurred a few times. The rearrangement joins TRBV6-1 to TRBJ2-7; perhaps TRBD2 as D (6 bases). Trimming took off 5 bases at V and 4 bases at J, with 9 bases between the two ends. The CDR3 is made up of 12 amino acids. Germline V gives CDR1 MNHNS, CDR2 SASEGT. The CDR3 nucleotides are TGTGCCAGCAGTTCGGACTATTACGAGCAGTACTTC. Its protein is CASSSDYYEQYF.

This clonotype was observed many times. The chain joins TRBV10-3 to TRBJ1-1; TRBD1 matches at 9 bases. The CDR3 is made up of 15 amino acids. Per germline, CDR1 ENHRY and CDR2 SYGVKD. V gave up 3 bases and J gave up 2 bases; unmatched junction bases: 4. DNA of the CDR3: TGTGCCATCAGTGATTTGGACAGGGGTAACACTGAAGCTTTCTTT. The encoded protein is CAISDLDRGNTEAFF.

At least ten counts were recorded for this clonotype. V gene TRBV9 combines with J gene TRBJ2-1, with D tentatively TRBD2 (6 bases). Germline CDR1 reads SGDLS; CDR2 reads YYNGEE. Between the trimmed V and J ends, which lost 2 bases and 0 bases, there was a span of 9 bases. The CDR3 is 15 amino acids. This chain's CDR3 is CASSVASASYNEQFF. The CDR3 DNA reads as TGTGCCAGCAGCGTGGCTAGCGCCTCCTACAATGAGCAGTTCTTC. Looking up the rest from reference TRBV9 and TRBJ2-1 gives the full variable domain: DSGVTQTPKHLITATGQRVTLRCSPRSGDLSVYWYQQSLDQGLQFLIQYYNGEERAKGNILERFSAQQFPDLHSELNLSSLELGDSALYFCASSVASASYNEQFFGPGTRLTVL.